The clone carrying this T cell receptor beta chain was counted only a few times. Its antigen remains unknown. The record originates from a study of T cells after yellow fever vaccination. General observations from the study: A weaker but faster secondary response was observed, peaking on day 5 versus 15.

Germline loops: CDR1 DFQATT, CDR2 SNEGSKA (reference sequence). J lost 0 bases, V lost 5 bases, and 6 bases had no gene match. The CDR3 loop spans 14 amino acids. TCRdb reprocessed the 5' RACE reads with MiXCR, giving one entry per CDR3 protein. The data hold hundreds of thousands of distinct CDR3 sequences, with around an eighth observed a single time. The chain uses TRBV20-1 and TRBJ2-7, with 8 bases fitting TRBD1. This specimen was PBMCs, taken on the day of the yellow fever booster vaccination. The sequence came from a man aged 30 to 39 who received the YFV17D yellow fever vaccine. The CDR3 region is CSALGQAGSYEQYF. The CDR3 DNA sequence: TGCAGTGCTTTGGGACAGGCGGGCTCCTACGAGCAGTACTTC.